Each of the 28 T cell receptor beta chains below was sequenced from the same sample in a study of breast tumors, draining lymph nodes, adjacent tissues. TCRdb redid the calling of the multiplex PCR reads with MiXCR, one entry per CDR3 protein. The data show 90,000 to 120,000 distinct CDR3 sequences, about 20% seen once. Samples came from axillary lymph nodes draining the breast cancer. Input material: axillary lymph node tissue. The origin of the receptors is a female donor with breast cancer. Some clones in this sample may be carry-over from other donors' samples.

This clonotype was seen a handful of times. The CDR3 bases are TGTGCCAGCCAAGGGGTTTCGGATACGCAGTATTTT. Translated: CASQGVSDTQYF. The V call is TRBV6-5, the J call TRBJ2-3; perhaps TRBD1 as D (5 bases). The CDR3 is 12 amino acids. CDR1 is MNHEY and CDR2 is SVGAGI in the germline V gene. Trimming left V 8 bases short and J 6 bases short, with 12 bases between.

V usage is TRBV6-6 and J usage is TRBJ1-3; TRBD1 aligns across 8 bases. Looked up from germline, CDR1 is MNHNY and CDR2 is SVGAGI (reference sequence). The CDR3 consists of 15 residues. V lost 6 bases and J lost 1; bases outside the gene matches: 5. In DNA form, the CDR3 reads TGTGCCAGCAGCCGGACAGGGACGTCTGGAAACACCATATATTTT. Translation: CASSRTGTSGNTIYF.

In its sample, this clonotype was seen many times. This rearrangement joins TRBV2 to TRBJ1-6; the D gene is possibly TRBD1 (5 bases). The CDR3 is made up of 12 amino acids. Trimming pared 8 bases from V and 9 bases from J, leaving 11 bases between. From germline, CDR1 is SNHLY and CDR2 FYNNEI. The CDR3 is CASGRGSSPLHF. The CDR3 DNA follows: TGTGCCAGCGGGCGGGGGAGTTCACCCCTCCACTTT.

The chain carries TRBV28 and TRBJ2-5; D gene uncertain. CDR1 MDHEN and CDR2 SYDVKM come from the germline V gene. V lost 5 bases, J lost 3 bases, and 10 bases lay in between. The CDR3 consists of 13 residues. The CDR3 spells CASSDTSKETQYF. Written as DNA, the CDR3 is TGTGCCAGCAGTGACACCTCCAAAGAGACCCAGTACTTC.

This clonotype was counted many times. The rearrangement joins TRBV5-1 to TRBJ2-7; 9 bases fit TRBD1. The V and J ends lost 5 bases and 3 bases, in that order; junction bases with no gene match: 0. This CDR3 spans 12 amino acids. Looked up from germline, CDR1 is SGHRS and CDR2 is YFSETQ. CDR3 loop: CASRGQGYEQYF. CDR3 bases: TGCGCCAGCAGGGGACAGGGCTACGAGCAGTACTTC.

Of note for this clonotype: A read error may be the cause here, since a much bigger clone is one base away. The V and J genes are TRBV7-3 and TRBJ2-3; no reliable D call. TRBJ1-5 matches the DNA end more closely, so the J call is doubtful. The CDR3 loop spans 15 amino acids. CDR1 SGHTA and CDR2 FQGTGA come from the germline V gene. The CDR3 nucleotides read TGTGCCAGCAGCCAAGCGGGAGGGCTAGCGGGTACGCAGCATTTT. It is translated as CASSQAGGLAGTQHF.

A remark on this clonotype: Since no conserved phenylalanine or tryptophan closes the CDR3, a read error is the likely cause. The chain links TRBV11-3 to TRBJ1-5; 12 bases are shared with TRBD1. Germline values: CDR1 SGHNT, CDR2 YENEEA. J lost 4 bases, V lost 1 base, and 11 bases had no gene match. CDR3 size: 19 residues. The CDR3 sequence is CASSLVGTGTGGFNQPQHL. Here the CDR3 DNA reads TGTGCCAGCAGCTTAGTTGGGACCGGGACAGGGGGCTTTAATCAGCCCCAGCATCTT.

Worth noting for this clonotype: A read error may explain this, as a much larger clone is one base away. The rearrangement links TRBV20-1 to TRBJ2-2; no definite D call. Germline assignment: CDR1 DFQATT and CDR2 SNEGSKA (reference sequence). Trimming removed 1 base from V and 6 bases from J, with 12 bases in between. This CDR3 spans 14 amino acids. The CDR3 coding sequence is TGCAGTGCTAGAGGTCGCGGTGGTGCCGGGGAGCTGTTTTTT. This codes for CSARGRGGAGELFF.

This clonotype was detected ten times or more. V and J are TRBV6-1 and TRBJ2-1, with D perhaps being TRBD1 or TRBD2 (7 bases each). Per the germline V gene, CDR1 is MNHNS and CDR2 is SASEGT. This CDR3 comprises 15 residues. With 4 bases removed from V and 7 bases from J, the gap between germline ends came to 17 bases. The CDR3 region is CASSVDQGGWNEQFF. In nucleotides, the CDR3 is TGTGCCAGCAGTGTAGATCAGGGGGGGTGGAATGAGCAGTTCTTC.

This clonotype was recorded many times. The genes are TRBV2 and TRBJ1-2; 9 bases fit TRBD1. Germline V gives CDR1 SNHLY, CDR2 FYNNEI. V lost 1 base and J lost 10; bases outside the gene matches: 7. This CDR3 is 14 amino acids long. This CDR3 reads CASSEEGDREVYTF. The CDR3 DNA is TGTGCCAGCAGTGAAGAAGGGGACAGGGAAGTCTACACCTTC. The full variable domain, rest sourced from reference TRBV2 and TRBJ1-2, is EPEVTQTPSHQVTQMGQEVILRCVPISNHLYFYWYRQILGQKVEFLVSFYNNEISEKSEIFDDQFSVERPDGSNFTLKIRSTKLEDSAMYFCASSEEGDREVYTFGSGTRLTVV.

This clonotype was recorded once. This rearrangement joins TRBV12-3 or TRBV12-4 to TRBJ2-1; 9 bases match TRBD2. This CDR3 comprises 15 residues. V was clipped by 5 bases and J by 4 bases; unmatched bases: 6. This CDR3 is CASSMRLAEYNEQFF. DNA for the CDR3: TGTGCCAGCAGTATGCGACTAGCGGAGTACAATGAGCAGTTCTTC.

The V gene is TRBV4-2, the J gene TRBJ1-4, with D possibly matching TRBD1 (5 bases). Trimming shortened V by 0 bases and J by 8 bases, and 25 bases separated the two germline ends. Per germline, CDR1 LGHNA and CDR2 YNFKEQ. This CDR3 contains 19 residues. The CDR3 DNA reads TGTGCCAGCAGCCAAGAAACCGGGGGAGAGGGGTCGTTTGGGGAAAAACTGTTTTTT. Residues: CASSQETGGEGSFGEKLFF.

Ten or more counts support this clonotype. The V gene is TRBV7-8, the J gene TRBJ1-6; a weak D match, TRBD1 (6 bases). The germline gives CDR1 SGHVS, CDR2 FQNEAQ. The V end lost 5 bases, the J end lost 7 bases, and 18 bases lay between the germline ends. CDR3 size: 16 residues. CDR3 sequence reads: CASSEQGRQSNSPLHF. The CDR3 DNA reads as TGTGCCAGCAGCGAACAGGGTCGGCAGTCGAATTCACCCCTCCACTTT.

This clonotype has ten or more counts. The rearrangement uses TRBV7-2 and TRBJ2-1; perhaps TRBD2 as D (6 bases). This CDR3 is built from 16 residues. CDR1 is SGHTA and CDR2 is FQGNSA in the germline V gene. V gave up 1 base and J gave up 4 bases, with 14 bases separating them. CDR3 DNA: TGTGCCAGCAGCTTAGGGGCGGTGGGGACTTACAATGAGCAGTTCTTC. Translating it yields CASSLGAVGTYNEQFF.

This clonotype was seen repeatedly, ten times or more. The chain joins TRBV12-3 or TRBV12-4 to TRBJ2-1; the match to TRBD2 covers 10 bases. This CDR3 comprises 17 residues. V shed 5 bases, J shed 6 bases, and the junction held 13 bases outside the gene matches. The CDR3, as DNA: TGTGCCAGCAGTATGCTAGCGGGAGTATCGGTTAGCAATGAGCAGTTCTTC. Translating it yields CASSMLAGVSVSNEQFF.

There are many counts of this clonotype. This sequence joins TRBV14 and TRBJ2-2; D tentatively reads TRBD1 or TRBD2 (5 bases each). This CDR3 region has 14 residues. Germline V gene sequence: CDR1 SGHDN, CDR2 FVKESK. Trimming removed 4 bases at V and 7 bases at J, with 13 bases between. CDR3 residues: CASSPEVGGGELFF. CDR3 sequence (DNA): TGTGCCAGCAGCCCCGAGGTTGGGGGCGGGGAGCTGTTTTTT.

J is TRBJ1-2 and V is TRBV28, with a tentative D call TRBD1 (5 bases). The CDR3 extends over 12 amino acids. V lost 6 bases, J lost 4 bases, and 9 bases lay in between. Looked up from germline, CDR1 is MDHEN and CDR2 is SYDVKM. CDR3: CASSDSVYGYTF. CDR3 nucleotides: TGTGCCAGCAGCGACAGCGTCTATGGCTACACCTTC.

This clonotype was picked up many times. J is TRBJ1-6 and V is TRBV28; D possibly corresponds to TRBD1 (5 bases). Germline CDR1 MDHEN, CDR2 SYDVKM. The CDR3 has 14 residues. The ends were cut back, 3 bases at V and 6 bases at J, with 9 bases in the middle. The CDR3 DNA reads as TGTGCCAGCAGTTTCGGGGGAAGTAATTCACCCCTCCACTTT. Encoded protein: CASSFGGSNSPLHF. Full variable domain (outside the CDR3, taken from reference TRBV28 and TRBJ1-6): DVKVTQSSRYLVKRTGEKVFLECVQDMDHENMFWYRQDPGLGLRLIYFSYDVKMKEKGDIPEGYSVSREKKERFSLILESASTNQTSMYLCASSFGGSNSPLHFGNGTRLTVT.

In this sample, this clonotype turned up many times. This rearrangement joins TRBV20-1 to TRBJ1-6; D remains unclear. Trimming took 6 bases from V and 0 from J, leaving 15 bases between them. The CDR3 has 16 residues. Germline values: CDR1 DFQATT, CDR2 SNEGSKA (reference sequence). CDR3 nucleotide sequence: TGCAGTGCCCCATCCCCTCTGAGCTCCTATAATTCACCCCTCCACTTT. It yields the protein CSAPSPLSSYNSPLHF.

Remarks on this clonotype: Given a much more abundant clone one base away, this may be a read error. The chain has TRBV5-5 and TRBJ1-3; D not resolved. The CDR3 is 15 residues long. Germline-derived CDR1 and CDR2 are SGHKS and YYEKEE (reference sequence). The CDR3 loop reads CASSTGGISGNTTYF. CDR3 nucleotides: TGTGCCAGCAGCACCGGAGGAATCTCTGGAAACACCACATATTTT.

J is TRBJ1-4 and V is TRBV27; D gene ambiguous. Germline V lookup: CDR1 MNHEY, CDR2 SMNVEV (reference sequence). Trimming removed 1 base from V and 7 bases from J, with 13 bases in between. The CDR3 totals 15 residues. CDR3: CASSLLAGLTEKLFF. DNA of the CDR3: TGTGCCAGCAGTTTATTGGCAGGCCTGACTGAAAAACTGTTTTTT.

Concerning this clonotype itself: A much larger clone is a single base away; this may be a read error. The rearrangement joins TRBV19 to TRBJ1-2; tentative D call: TRBD1 (5 bases). In germline, CDR1 is LNHDA, CDR2 SQIVND (reference sequence). The CDR3 runs to 15 residues. The CDR3 spells CASRPTGDLIYCYTF. CDR3 nucleotides: TGTGCCAGTAGACCTACAGGAGACCTTATCTATTGCTACACCTTC.

This clonotype was counted ten times or more. The V call is TRBV7-8, the J call TRBJ1-5; maybe TRBD1 (5 bases). This CDR3 spans 15 amino acids. V was clipped by 1 base and J by 6 bases, with 13 bases between them. Germline CDR1 is SGHVS and CDR2 is FQNEAQ. The CDR3 reads CASSLDRPGLQPQHF. DNA for the CDR3: TGTGCCAGCAGCTTAGATCGGCCAGGGCTTCAGCCCCAGCATTTT.

This clonotype appeared many times. This chain links TRBV6-6 with TRBJ1-6, with D maybe TRBD1 (6 bases). Between the trimmed V and J ends, which lost 2 bases and 10 bases, there was a span of 18 bases. Looked up from germline, CDR1 is MNHNY and CDR2 is SVGAGI (reference sequence). The CDR3 length is 16 residues. The CDR3 reads CASSYQGGSLGSPLHF. CDR3 bases: TGTGCCAGCAGTTACCAAGGGGGGTCTTTAGGGTCACCCCTCCACTTT.

This clonotype came up many times. The chain joins TRBV28 to TRBJ2-7; D is ambiguous. Germline V CDR1 and CDR2: MDHEN, SYDVKM. This CDR3 contains 13 residues. With 4 bases removed from V and 1 base from J, the gap between germline ends came to 8 bases. The CDR3 nucleotides are TGTGCCAGCAGTTATGGGGTTTCCTACGAGCAGTACTTC. Protein: CASSYGVSYEQYF. Using reference TRBV28 and TRBJ2-7 for the parts outside the CDR3, the full variable domain is DVKVTQSSRYLVKRTGEKVFLECVQDMDHENMFWYRQDPGLGLRLIYFSYDVKMKEKGDIPEGYSVSREKKERFSLILESASTNQTSMYLCASSYGVSYEQYFGPGTRLTVT.

Points on this clonotype: At one of its ends the junction is not consistent with the germline gene, which may arise from a read error. V is TRBV19 and J is TRBJ2-6; 7 bases match TRBD1. The CDR3 consists of 15 residues. Germline CDR1 LNHDA, CDR2 SQIVND (reference sequence). DNA of the CDR3: TGTGCCACCACCGACAGGGCCTCTGGGGCCCACGTCCTGACTTTC. Protein product: CATTDRASGAHVLTF.

The V gene is TRBV28, the J gene TRBJ2-7; maybe TRBD2 (5 bases). Germline assignment: CDR1 MDHEN and CDR2 SYDVKM. V gave up 1 base and J gave up 1 base, with 11 bases separating them. The length of the CDR3 is 15 residues. DNA of the CDR3: TGTGCCAGCAGTTTATTGGCGGGCTTTTCCTACGAGCAGTACTTC. Its translation: CASSLLAGFSYEQYF.

Turning to this clonotype: A much larger clone sits a single nucleotide away, making a read error possible. The gene calls are TRBV28 and TRBJ2-5, with D possibly matching TRBD2 (5 bases). Trimming left V 5 bases short and J 2 bases short, with 15 bases between. Per germline, CDR1 MDHEN and CDR2 SYDVKM. The length of the CDR3 is 15 residues. The CDR3 DNA reads as TGTGCCAGCAGTCTCCTGACCGGGAATCAAGAGACCCAGTACTTC. Translated, it gives CASSLLTGNQETQYF. Variable domain in full (rest from reference TRBV28 and TRBJ2-5): DVKVTQSSRYLVKRTGEKVFLECVQDMDHENMFWYRQDPGLGLRLIYFSYDVKMKEKGDIPEGYSVSREKKERFSLILESASTNQTSMYLCASSLLTGNQETQYFGPGTRLLVL.